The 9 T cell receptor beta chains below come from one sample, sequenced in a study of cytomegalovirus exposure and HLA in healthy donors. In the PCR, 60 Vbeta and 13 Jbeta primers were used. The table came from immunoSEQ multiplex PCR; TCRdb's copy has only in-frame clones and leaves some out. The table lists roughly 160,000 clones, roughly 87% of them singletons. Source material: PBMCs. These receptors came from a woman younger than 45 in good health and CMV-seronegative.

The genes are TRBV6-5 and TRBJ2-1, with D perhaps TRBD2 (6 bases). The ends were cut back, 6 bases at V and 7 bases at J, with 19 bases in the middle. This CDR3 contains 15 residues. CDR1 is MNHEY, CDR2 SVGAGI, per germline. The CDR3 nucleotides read TGTGCCAGCAGCCCCGAGTTTGGTGGGAGGAATGAGCAGTTCTTC. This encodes CASSPEFGGRNEQFF.

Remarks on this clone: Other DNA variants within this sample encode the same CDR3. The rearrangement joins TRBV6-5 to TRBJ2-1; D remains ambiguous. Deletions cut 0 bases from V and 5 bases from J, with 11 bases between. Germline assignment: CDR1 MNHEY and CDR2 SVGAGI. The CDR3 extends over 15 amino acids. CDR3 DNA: TGTGCCAGCAGTTACTCGAAGTACTTTAACAATGAGCAGTTCTTC. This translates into CASSYSKYFNNEQFF.

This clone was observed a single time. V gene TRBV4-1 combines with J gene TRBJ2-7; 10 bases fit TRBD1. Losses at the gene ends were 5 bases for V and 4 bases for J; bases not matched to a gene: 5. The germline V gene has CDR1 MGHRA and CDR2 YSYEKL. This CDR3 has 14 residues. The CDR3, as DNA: TGCGCCAGCAGCGCCCGGGACAGGGGTTACGAGCAGTACTTC. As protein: CASSARDRGYEQYF.

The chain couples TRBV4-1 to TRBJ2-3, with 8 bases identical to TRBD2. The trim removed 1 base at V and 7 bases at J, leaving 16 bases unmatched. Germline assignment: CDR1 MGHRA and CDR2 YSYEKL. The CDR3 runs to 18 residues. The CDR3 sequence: CASSQGGEGAGGMYTQYF. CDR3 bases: TGCGCCAGCAGCCAAGGCGGGGAAGGGGCGGGGGGTATGTATACGCAGTATTTT.

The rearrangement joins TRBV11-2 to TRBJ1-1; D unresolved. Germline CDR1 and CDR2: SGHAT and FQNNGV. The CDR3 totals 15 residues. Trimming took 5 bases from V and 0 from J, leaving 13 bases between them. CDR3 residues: CASSQNLKVNTEAFF. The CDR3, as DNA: TGTGCCAGCAGCCAAAACCTAAAAGTGAACACTGAAGCTTTCTTT.

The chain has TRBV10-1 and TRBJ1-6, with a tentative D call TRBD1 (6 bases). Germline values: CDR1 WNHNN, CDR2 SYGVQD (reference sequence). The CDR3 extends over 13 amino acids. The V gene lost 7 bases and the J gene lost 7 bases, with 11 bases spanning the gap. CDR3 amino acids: CASNQGLNSPLHF. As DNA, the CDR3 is TGCGCCAGCAATCAGGGGTTAAATTCACCCCTCCACTTT.

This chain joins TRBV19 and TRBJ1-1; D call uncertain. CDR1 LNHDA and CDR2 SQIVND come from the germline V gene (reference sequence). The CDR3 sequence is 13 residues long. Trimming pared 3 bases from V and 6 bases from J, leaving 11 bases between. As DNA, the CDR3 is TGTGCCAGTAGTATTATGAGAGGAGCTGAAGCTTTCTTT. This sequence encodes CASSIMRGAEAFF.

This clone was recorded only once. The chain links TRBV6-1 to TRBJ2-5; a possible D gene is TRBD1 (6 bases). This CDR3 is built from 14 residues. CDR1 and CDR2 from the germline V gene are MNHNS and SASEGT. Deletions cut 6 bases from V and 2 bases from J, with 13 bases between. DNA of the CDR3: TGTGCCAGCAGGACGGACAGATATCAAGAGACCCAGTACTTC. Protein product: CASRTDRYQETQYF.

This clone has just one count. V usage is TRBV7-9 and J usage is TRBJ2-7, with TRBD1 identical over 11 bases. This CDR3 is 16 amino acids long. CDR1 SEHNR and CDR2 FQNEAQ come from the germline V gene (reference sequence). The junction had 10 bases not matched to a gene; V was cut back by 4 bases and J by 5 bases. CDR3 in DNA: TGTGCCAGCAGCTCCCAGGGGACAGGGGGTTTAGACGAGCAGTACTTC. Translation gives CASSSQGTGGLDEQYF.